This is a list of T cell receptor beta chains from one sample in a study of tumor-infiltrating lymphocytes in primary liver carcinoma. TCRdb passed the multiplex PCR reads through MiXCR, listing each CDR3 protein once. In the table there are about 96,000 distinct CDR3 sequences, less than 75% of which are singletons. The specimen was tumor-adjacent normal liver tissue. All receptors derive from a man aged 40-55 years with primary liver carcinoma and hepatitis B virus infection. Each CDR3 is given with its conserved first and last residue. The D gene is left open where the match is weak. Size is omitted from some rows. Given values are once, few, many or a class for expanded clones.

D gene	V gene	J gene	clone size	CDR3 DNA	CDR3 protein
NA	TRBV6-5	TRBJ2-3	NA	TGTGCCGGAAGTCTCCAGAGGGGTGAGACAGATACGCAGTATTTT	CAGSLQRGETDTQYF
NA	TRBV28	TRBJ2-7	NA	TGTGTCAACAGTTTACACGGCTACGAACAGTACTTC	CVNSLHGYEQYF
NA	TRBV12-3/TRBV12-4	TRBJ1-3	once	TGTGCCAGCAGCTTTACAGAGAAAAACACCATATATTTT	CASSFTEKNTIYF
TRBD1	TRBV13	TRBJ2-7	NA	TGTGCCTGCAGCAATTCCGGGACAGTCTACGAGCAGTACTTC	CACSNSGTVYEQYF
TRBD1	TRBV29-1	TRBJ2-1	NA	TGCAGCGTTGGCGAGACAGGGGTGGTTGATGAGCAGTTCTTC	CSVGETGVVDEQFF
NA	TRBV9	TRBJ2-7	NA	TGTACCAGCAGCTCCACTGGCGGCTCCTACGAACAGTACTTC	CTSSSTGGSYEQYF
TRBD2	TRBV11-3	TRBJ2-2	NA	TGTACCAGCAGACCCACTAGCGGGACGAACACCGGGGAGCTGTTTTTT	CTSRPTSGTNTGELFF
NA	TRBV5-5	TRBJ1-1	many	TGTGCCAGCAGCCGAGGGGGGCGAATGAACACTGAAGCTTTCTTT	CASSRGGRMNTEAFF
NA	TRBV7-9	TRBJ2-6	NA	TGTGCCAGCAGTCTAGGAGGGCCTGGGGCCAACGTCCTGACTTTC	CASSLGGPGANVLTF
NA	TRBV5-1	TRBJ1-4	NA	TGCGCCAGCAGCTTGGACGAGGATCTCGATGAAAAACTGTTTTTT	CASSLDEDLDEKLFF